The 10 T cell receptor beta chains reported below all come from one sample, sequenced in a study of CD8 T cells in Susac syndrome. Random hexamers served to reverse transcribe about 0.5 to 1 ug RNA. TCRdb independently ran MiXCR on the immunoSEQ multiplex PCR reads; one entry per CDR3 protein. The repertoire consists of 400,000 or so distinct CDR3 sequences, with around 83% occurring once and the leading ten covering about 0.12%. Sequencing used CD8+ T cells from PBMCs. The source is a human donor with multiple sclerosis.

The V gene is TRBV5-6, the J gene TRBJ1-2, with TRBD1 identical over 9 bases. V shed 0 bases, J shed 7 bases, and the junction held 4 bases outside the gene matches. This CDR3 region has 14 residues. Per the germline V gene, CDR1 is SGHDT and CDR2 is YYEEEE. The CDR3 reads CASSLAGTGSGYTF. The DNA for the CDR3 is TGTGCCAGCAGCTTGGCCGGGACAGGGTCTGGCTACACCTTC.

This clonotype was counted between two and nine times. The chain couples TRBV28 to TRBJ2-5, with 12 bases fitting TRBD2. The trim removed 6 bases at V and 4 bases at J, leaving 6 bases unmatched. This CDR3 region has 15 residues. CDR1 is MDHEN and CDR2 is SYDVKM in the germline V gene. CDR3 DNA sequence: TGTGCCAGCAGCCCGGGACTAGCGGGTAGAGAGACCCAGTACTTC. This codes for CASSPGLAGRETQYF.

The chain uses TRBV4-2 and TRBJ2-7; D is undetermined. CDR1 LGHNA and CDR2 YNFKEQ come from the germline V gene. CDR3 length: 11 residues. The V and J ends lost 0 bases and 13 bases respectively, with 10 bases between them. The CDR3 sequence: CASSQERSIYF. CDR3 DNA: TGTGCCAGCAGCCAAGAGCGATCCATTTACTTC.

The rearrangement joins TRBV5-1 to TRBJ2-5; D gene unclear. The germline V and J ends were trimmed by 4 bases and 5 bases, with 15 bases remaining between them. CDR1 and CDR2 (germline): SGHRS, YFSETQ. The CDR3 consists of 14 residues. This chain's CDR3 is CASSQIEPSETQYF. The CDR3 DNA reads as TGCGCCAGCAGCCAAATCGAACCTTCCGAGACCCAGTACTTC.

V usage is TRBV5-5 and J usage is TRBJ2-7; either TRBD1 or TRBD2 may fit D (6 bases each). In germline, CDR1 is SGHKS, CDR2 YYEKEE (reference sequence). The CDR3 has 13 amino acids. Trimming cost V 4 bases and J 5 bases, with 13 bases left between them. The CDR3 coding sequence is TGTGCCAGCAGCATACCGGGGGCCCACGAGCAGTACTTC. Protein sequence: CASSIPGAHEQYF.

The J gene is TRBJ2-3, the V gene TRBV6-2 or TRBV6-3; D may be TRBD1 (5 bases). Germline assignment: CDR1 MNHEY and CDR2 SVGEGT. There are 14 residues in the CDR3. Between the trimmed V and J ends, which lost 5 bases and 6 bases, there was a span of 15 bases. The CDR3, as DNA: TGTGCCAGCAGTCCCCGGACACCCAGTGATACGCAGTATTTT. The encoded protein is CASSPRTPSDTQYF.

The J gene is TRBJ1-1, the V gene TRBV30; TRBD1 agrees at 8 bases. The CDR3 is 14 residues long. The ends lost 2 bases at V and 2 bases at J; junction bases unmatched: 4. The germline V gene has CDR1 GTSNPN and CDR2 SVGIG (reference sequence). The CDR3 bases are TGTGCCTGGAGTCTGGGGACAGGTAACACTGAAGCTTTCTTT. Translating it yields CAWSLGTGNTEAFF.

The genes are TRBV6-1 and TRBJ2-5; 7 nucleotides align to TRBD2. This CDR3 has 16 amino acids. The trim removed 3 bases at V and 2 bases at J, leaving 9 bases unmatched. Germline CDR1 and CDR2: MNHNS and SASEGT. CDR3 loop: CASSDWLSGGQETQYF. CDR3 in DNA: TGTGCCAGCAGTGACTGGCTGTCGGGGGGACAAGAGACCCAGTACTTC.

V is TRBV6-5 and J is TRBJ2-7; no reliable D call. Germline lookup yields CDR1 MNHEY and CDR2 SVGAGI. V dropped 2 bases and J dropped 6 bases, with 11 bases sitting between them. The CDR3 consists of 13 residues. The CDR3 sequence is CASSYLGPLEQYF. The CDR3 bases are TGTGCCAGCAGTTACCTAGGCCCCCTCGAGCAGTACTTC.

The V and J genes are TRBV7-8 and TRBJ2-1, with D perhaps matching TRBD1 or TRBD2 (7 bases each). V shed 5 bases and J shed 3 bases, with 17 bases lying between them. Germline lookup yields CDR1 SGHVS and CDR2 FQNEAQ. This CDR3 region has 16 residues. The CDR3 region is CASSPEDRDYYNEQFF. The CDR3, as DNA: TGTGCCAGCAGCCCCGAAGACAGGGACTACTACAATGAGCAGTTCTTC.